One sample yielded the 9 T cell receptor beta chains listed below, sequenced in a study of T cells in Graves' hyperthyroidism and ophthalmopathy. Amplification yielded TCR beta CDR3 regions, with RNA transcripts as the source. The TCR CDR3 was amplified in a first-round RT-PCR using the HTBI primer set. MiXCR, applied by TCRdb to the multiplex PCR reads, yields one record per CDR3 protein. In the table there are 550,000 to 600,000 distinct CDR3 sequences, 14% of which are singletons. Material for sequencing was blood. The receptors were sampled from a woman between 18 and 29 years old with Graves' ophthalmopathy.

The genes are TRBV20-1 and TRBJ2-3; 10 bases line up with TRBD2. The trim removed 4 bases at V and 6 bases at J, leaving 7 bases unmatched. The CDR3 length is 14 residues. Germline CDR1 reads DFQATT; CDR2 reads SNEGSKA (reference sequence). The CDR3 loop is CSATALAGADTQYF. CDR3 nucleotide sequence: TGCAGTGCTACGGCTCTAGCGGGAGCCGATACGCAGTATTTT.

At least ten counts were recorded for this clonotype. The gene calls are TRBV7-9 and TRBJ2-7; the D gene is possibly TRBD2 (6 bases). This CDR3 has 15 amino acids. V lost 5 bases, J lost 7 bases, and 21 bases lay in between. Germline CDR1 is SEHNR and CDR2 is FQNEAQ (reference sequence). This CDR3 is CASSPGLLLPWEQYF. The CDR3 coding sequence is TGTGCCAGCAGCCCGGGACTCCTCCTTCCCTGGGAGCAGTACTTC.

Worth noting for this clonotype: No conserved phenylalanine or tryptophan is present at the end of the CDR3, so a read error is the likely explanation. V is TRBV9 and J is TRBJ1-5; D call uncertain. The CDR3 consists of 14 residues. Germline loops: CDR1 SGDLS, CDR2 YYNGEE. Trimming removed 0 bases at V and 3 bases at J, with 7 bases between. The CDR3 DNA is TGTGCCAGCAGCGTAGGACGGAACAATCAGCCCCAGCATCTT. Protein: CASSVGRNNQPQHL.

This clonotype showed up many times. The rearrangement joins TRBV28 to TRBJ2-1; D gene ambiguous. Trimming removed 6 bases from V and 0 bases from J, with 15 bases in between. The germline V gene has CDR1 MDHEN and CDR2 SYDVKM. CDR3 length: 16 residues. CDR3 loop: CASSPRARFSYNEQFF. In DNA, the CDR3 is TGTGCCAGCAGCCCTAGAGCGAGGTTCTCCTACAATGAGCAGTTCTTC.

The chain joins TRBV11-1 to TRBJ2-1; no definite D call. V was clipped by 5 bases and J by 5 bases, with 7 bases between them. CDR3 length: 12 amino acids. CDR1 and CDR2 from the germline V gene are SGHAT and FQDESV (reference sequence). CDR3 DNA: TGTGCCAGCAGCCCCGGCCACAATGAGCAGTTCTTC. It is translated as CASSPGHNEQFF.

This clonotype was recorded many times. The chain links TRBV6-1 to TRBJ2-2; no firm D call. Germline CDR1 reads MNHNS; CDR2 reads SASEGT. The CDR3 consists of 16 residues. V lost 5 bases and J lost 5, with 18 bases in between. The CDR3: CASSSTVGWGTGELFF. The CDR3 DNA follows: TGTGCCAGCAGTTCAACGGTGGGATGGGGAACCGGGGAGCTGTTTTTT.

This CDR3 reads CASSMAGGGFSYNEQFF. The DNA of the CDR3 is TGTGCCAGTAGTATGGCAGGGGGAGGTTTTTCCTACAATGAGCAGTTCTTC. The chain recombines TRBV19 with TRBJ2-1, with D perhaps matching TRBD1 (7 bases). The CDR3 has 17 amino acids. From germline, CDR1 is LNHDA and CDR2 SQIVND (reference sequence). Trimming took off 3 bases at V and 1 base at J, with 16 bases between the two ends.

This clonotype was recorded at least ten times. The J gene is TRBJ2-1, the V gene TRBV27; no reliable D call. Germline CDR1 MNHEY, CDR2 SMNVEV (reference sequence). There are 17 residues in the CDR3. V lost 0 bases, J lost 0 bases, and 12 bases lay in between. Here the CDR3 DNA reads TGTGCCAGCAGTTTATCTGGGCCCCTGGTCTCCTACAATGAGCAGTTCTTC. It is translated as CASSLSGPLVSYNEQFF.

The table lists this clonotype with a few counts. This chain uses TRBV10-3 with TRBJ2-5; 9 bases match TRBD1. CDR3 length equals 14 residues. With V trimmed by 2 bases and J by 4 bases, 2 bases remained unmatched. Germline CDR1 ENHRY, CDR2 SYGVKD. For the CDR3, the DNA is TGTGCCATCAGTGAGGGGACAGGGTTAGAGACCCAGTACTTC. Translation gives CAISEGTGLETQYF.